A single sample is the source of the 10 T cell receptor beta chains below, sequenced in a study of control samples from healthy donors and cancer patients (dated by TCRdb to about 2020). The library was made by the immunoSEQ multiplex PCR assay. The source is immuneACCESS, and TCRdb retained only in-frame sequences with V and J called. Part of the clones is not carried over; for the studies checked, unresolved V genes explain less than half of this, and the remainder is unexplained. The sample table shows approximately 89,000 clones, and roughly 86% are seen once. The ten largest make up more than 20% of the sample. Sample: blood. These receptors originate from a man aged 25-45 years in good health.

V gene TRBV2 combines with J gene TRBJ2-5; the D gene is possibly TRBD2 (5 bases). The CDR3 loop spans 11 amino acids. CDR1 SNHLY and CDR2 FYNNEI come from the germline V gene. V dropped 7 bases and J dropped 5 bases, with 8 bases sitting between them. The CDR3 DNA sequence: TGTGCCAGCACGAGGGTGGAGACCCAGTACTTC. Its translation is CASTRVETQYF. Complete variable domain (other parts from reference TRBV2 and TRBJ2-5): EPEVTQTPSHQVTQMGQEVILRCVPISNHLYFYWYRQILGQKVEFLVSFYNNEISEKSEIFDDQFSVERPDGSNFTLKIRSTKLEDSAMYFCASTRVETQYFGPGTRLLVL.

V and J are TRBV29-1 and TRBJ2-1; no definite D call. The CDR3 runs to 12 residues. The V end lost 2 bases, the J end lost 5 bases, and 7 bases lay between the germline ends. CDR1 is SQVTM, CDR2 ANQGSEA, per germline. CDR3 loop: CSVERTHNEQFF. The CDR3 DNA sequence: TGCAGCGTTGAACGGACCCACAATGAGCAGTTCTTC.

For the CDR3, the DNA is TGTGCCAGCAGCTTGGGCCAGTTGAACACCGGGGAGCTGTTTTTT. Encoded protein: CASSLGQLNTGELFF. The rearrangement uses TRBV5-6 and TRBJ2-2; D unresolved. Germline CDR1 and CDR2: SGHDT and YYEEEE. V lost 0 bases and J lost 1, with 7 bases in between. The CDR3 is 15 amino acids.

The J gene is TRBJ2-1, the V gene TRBV4-1; D not resolved. Germline CDR1 reads MGHRA; CDR2 reads YSYEKL. This CDR3 comprises 14 residues. V lost 0 bases and J 4 bases, leaving 7 bases between the germline ends. The CDR3 region is CASSQDAAYNEQFF. The CDR3 DNA follows: TGCGCCAGCAGCCAAGATGCGGCTTACAATGAGCAGTTCTTC.

The chain links TRBV30 to TRBJ1-6, with D unclear. The CDR3 totals 14 residues. Trimming shortened V by 1 base and J by 5 bases, and 9 bases separated the two germline ends. CDR1 GTSNPN and CDR2 SVGIG come from the germline V gene (reference sequence). CDR3 region: CAWSEGADNSPLHF. The CDR3 nucleotides are TGTGCCTGGAGTGAGGGCGCCGATAATTCACCCCTCCACTTT.

The V gene is TRBV6-5, the J gene TRBJ2-5; TRBD2 agrees at 9 bases. The CDR3 covers 15 residues. CDR1 is MNHEY, CDR2 SVGAGI, per germline. Losses at the gene ends were 7 bases for V and 2 bases for J; bases not matched to a gene: 8. The CDR3 loop is CASTPLAGSQETQYF. CDR3 nucleotides: TGTGCCAGCACTCCCCTAGCGGGGTCTCAAGAGACCCAGTACTTC.

The sample holds one count of this clone. V and J are TRBV5-1 and TRBJ2-2; D is possibly TRBD2 (6 bases). Between the trimmed V and J ends, which lost 0 bases and 5 bases, there was a span of 8 bases. CDR1 is SGHRS and CDR2 is YFSETQ in the germline V gene. The CDR3 is 14 residues long. CDR3 sequence reads: CASSLGLGTGELFF. DNA for the CDR3: TGCGCCAGCAGCTTGGGACTAGGGACCGGGGAGCTGTTTTTT. The entire variable domain, with the rest obtained from reference TRBV5-1 and TRBJ2-2, is as follows: KAGVTQTPRYLIKTRGQQVTLSCSPISGHRSVSWYQQTPGQGLQFLFEYFSETQRNKGNFPGRFSGRQFSNSRSEMNVSTLELGDSALYLCASSLGLGTGELFFGEGSRLTVL.

This sequence joins TRBV3-1 (or the pseudogene TRBV3-2) and TRBJ2-2, with 7 nucleotides matching TRBD2. The germline gives CDR1 LGHDT, CDR2 YNNKEL (reference sequence). Trimming at V came to 0 bases and at J to 6 bases, leaving 1 base not matched to a gene. This CDR3 contains 14 residues. The CDR3 here is CASSQDRGAGELFF. The DNA for the CDR3 is TGTGCCAGCAGCCAAGATCGGGGGGCCGGGGAGCTGTTTTTT.

CDR3 in amino acids: CSASLSGADTQYF. In DNA form, the CDR3 reads TGCAGTGCTAGTCTCTCAGGAGCAGATACGCAGTATTTT. The chain couples TRBV20-1 to TRBJ2-3; D not certain. The CDR3 is 13 residues long. Germline V CDR1 and CDR2: DFQATT, SNEGSKA (reference sequence). Trimming pared 3 bases from V and 4 bases from J, leaving 11 bases between.

The J gene is TRBJ2-3, the V gene TRBV18; 12 bases are a match to TRBD2. The V segment lost 3 bases and the J segment 5 bases; nucleotides outside the gene matches: 9. Germline assignment: CDR1 KGHSH and CDR2 LQKENI. This CDR3 region has 17 residues. The DNA of the CDR3 is TGTGCCAGCTCACCCTGGGCTAGCGGGGGGGCCAAAGATACGCAGTATTTT. Protein product: CASSPWASGGAKDTQYF.